Sequencing of this TCR beta chain was carried out in a study of T cells in Graves' hyperthyroidism and ophthalmopathy. Study-level results: Ophthalmopathy cases were set apart from stable hyperthyroidism by a 13 V-J model.

In this sample, this clonotype turned up many times. Its antigen is unidentified. RNA transcripts were the template for amplifying TCR beta CDR3 regions. A first-round RT-PCR of the TCR CDR3 used the HTBI primer set. MiXCR, applied by TCRdb to the multiplex PCR reads, yields one record per CDR3 protein. In the table there are 450,000 to 650,000 distinct CDR3 sequences, more than 20% of which are singletons. The hyperthyroidism patients had all been newly diagnosed, and their disease duration was under 2 months. Their ages ranged from 18 to 65 years. Clinical symptoms, serum thyroxine and TRAb, thyroid ultrasound and orbital computed tomography were used for the diagnoses. CDR3 length: 16 amino acids. With 5 bases clipped from V and 5 bases from J, the junction kept 13 bases outside the gene matches. Looked up from germline, CDR1 is SGHTA and CDR2 is FQGTGA.

This TCR came from a man between 18 and 35 years old with Graves' hyperthyroidism. V gene TRBV7-3 combines with J gene TRBJ2-7, with 9 nucleotides matching TRBD1. Sequencing was performed on blood. The CDR3 coding sequence is TGTGCCAGCAGCCTCCATGCCGGGACAGGGACTAACGAGCAGTACTTC. It translates to CASSLHAGTGTNEQYF.